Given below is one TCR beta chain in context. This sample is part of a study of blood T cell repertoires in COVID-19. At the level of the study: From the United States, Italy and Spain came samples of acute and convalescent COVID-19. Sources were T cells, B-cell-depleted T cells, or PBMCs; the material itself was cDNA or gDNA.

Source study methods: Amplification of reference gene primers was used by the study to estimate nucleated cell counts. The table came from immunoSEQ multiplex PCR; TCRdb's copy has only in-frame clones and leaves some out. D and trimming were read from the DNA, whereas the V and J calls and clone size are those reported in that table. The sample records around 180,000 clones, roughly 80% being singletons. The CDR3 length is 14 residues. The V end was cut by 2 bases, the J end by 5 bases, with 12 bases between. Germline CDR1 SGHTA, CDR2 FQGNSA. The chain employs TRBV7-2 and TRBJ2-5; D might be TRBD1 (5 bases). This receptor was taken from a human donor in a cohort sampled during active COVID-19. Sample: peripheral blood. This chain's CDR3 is CASSLSPGIETQYF. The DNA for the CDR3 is TGTGCCAGCAGCTTATCGCCAGGGATCGAGACCCAGTACTTC.